This T cell receptor (beta chain) was retrieved from a study of cytomegalovirus exposure and HLA in healthy donors. Study results and caveats: When analyzed later, a missense DCLRE1C variant was found to be linked to TCR beta V- and J-gene trimming. Later work associated roughly 17,000 TCR beta sequences with HLA alleles at 0.05 false discovery rate.

Both 60 Vbeta primers and 13 Jbeta primers went into the PCR. Produced via immunoSEQ multiplex PCR; TCRdb's table is partial and in-frame only. The sample includes about 130,000 clones, around four fifths of them seen just once. After removal of 4 bases from V and 3 bases from J, the junction contained 2 bases not matched to a gene. This CDR3 contains 13 residues. The V gene's germline CDR1 is SGHDT and CDR2 YYEEEE. A remark on this clone: Its antigen remains unknown.

The sequence was obtained from a boy under 18 in good health and CMV-seronegative. The sample consisted of PBMCs. The V and J genes are TRBV5-6 and TRBJ2-7; 9 bases are a match to TRBD1. The DNA of the CDR3 is TGTGCCAGCAGCCGGGGACAGGGCTACGAGCAGTACTTC. Its protein is CASSRGQGYEQYF.